Described below is a single T cell receptor beta chain sequence and its context. Its antigen is unidentified. Using unique molecular identifiers, the investigators prepared the TCRbeta library. In TCRdb, the PCR reads were re-called with MiXCR into one record per CDR3 protein. This table has 700,000 to 950,000 distinct CDR3 sequences, roughly 16% appearing once. This entry belongs to a study of T-cell reconstitution after alpha-beta-depleted transplantation in children. Study outcomes and limitations: Newly produced T cells mostly accounted for T-cell counts and diversity one year post-transplant. The study reportedly traced alpha-beta T cells about two months after transplant to several hundred expanded graft clones.

This CDR3 comprises 15 residues. Trimming pared 7 bases from V and 4 bases from J, leaving 20 bases between. In germline, CDR1 is SNHLY, CDR2 FYNNEI. The clonotype was recovered from a male patient between 10 and 17 years old who had a stem cell transplant for acute lymphoblastic leukemia, so the T cells may come from the graft donor. The chain employs TRBV2 and TRBJ2-7; D may match TRBD1 or TRBD2 (5 bases each). The sample in question was PBMCs, mostly from graft donor cells, obtained 360 days after TCRalphabeta/CD19-depleted stem cell transplant. This CDR3 is CASNSRGAPPYEQYF. CDR3 sequence (DNA): TGTGCCAGCAACTCGAGGGGAGCCCCTCCATACGAGCAGTACTTC.